Listed here are 28 T cell receptor beta chains from one sample, sequenced in a study of cytomegalovirus exposure and HLA in healthy donors. The PCR used 60 Vbeta and 13 Jbeta primers. Generated by immunoSEQ multiplex PCR, the TCRdb table keeps only in-frame clones and is missing some. Here the sample spans some 84,000 clones, about 77% being singletons. Sequencing was done on a sample of PBMCs. Source of these receptors: a male donor in good health and CMV-seropositive.

The CDR3 sequence is CASSLSTGGFNEQFF. The CDR3 DNA sequence: TGTGCCAGCAGCCTGTCGACGGGAGGGTTCAATGAGCAGTTCTTC. The chain carries TRBV9 and TRBJ2-1; 8 nucleotides line up with TRBD2. This CDR3 comprises 15 residues. Germline trimming cut 4 bases from V and 6 bases from J; bases unmatched to any gene: 9. The germline CDR1 and CDR2 sequences are SGDLS and YYNGEE.

The genes are TRBV19 and TRBJ1-2; 8 nucleotides line up with TRBD1. Germline V CDR1 and CDR2: LNHDA, SQIVND (reference sequence). Trimming took 3 bases from V and 4 from J; bases not matched to a gene: 4. There are 14 residues in the CDR3. The CDR3 protein is CASSIEQGVYGYTF. The CDR3 nucleotides read TGTGCCAGTAGTATTGAACAGGGGGTCTATGGCTACACCTTC.

DNA for the CDR3: TGTGCCAGCTCCCCCCGGGGAGGCAGCGAAAAACTGTTTTTT. Translated: CASSPRGGSEKLFF. This chain links TRBV7-9 with TRBJ1-4; D ambiguous. Deletions cut 8 bases from V and 8 bases from J, with 18 bases between. CDR3 size: 14 residues. Germline lookup yields CDR1 SEHNR and CDR2 FQNEAQ (reference sequence).

V gene TRBV2 combines with J gene TRBJ2-3; D possibly corresponds to TRBD2 (5 bases). Trimming left V 6 bases short and J 4 bases short, with 11 bases between. Germline CDR1 and CDR2: SNHLY and FYNNEI. The CDR3 runs to 13 residues. CDR3 sequence reads: CASSSGSADTQYF. The CDR3, as DNA: TGTGCCAGCAGCAGCGGTAGTGCAGATACGCAGTATTTT.

The chain carries TRBV28 and TRBJ2-7; TRBD2 aligns across 11 bases. This CDR3 comprises 14 residues. The trim removed 3 bases at V and 2 bases at J, leaving 0 bases unmatched. CDR1 is MDHEN and CDR2 is SYDVKM in the germline V gene. The CDR3 DNA reads TGTGCCAGCAGTTTGGGACTAGCGGCCTACGAGCAGTACTTC. The encoded protein is CASSLGLAAYEQYF.

This chain uses TRBV5-1 with TRBJ1-2; 8 nucleotides align to TRBD1. This CDR3 is 15 amino acids long. V dropped 4 bases and J dropped 7; count of bases not matched to a gene: 12. Germline lookup yields CDR1 SGHRS and CDR2 YFSETQ. In nucleotides, the CDR3 is TGCGCCAGCAGCGCCGCCGGACAGGGACTCGCTGGCTACACCTTC. Its protein product is CASSAAGQGLAGYTF.

This clone has a single count. This sequence joins TRBV4-2 and TRBJ2-3; D gene unclear. CDR1 and CDR2 from the germline V gene are LGHNA and YNFKEQ. The V gene lost 4 bases and the J gene lost 0 bases, with 11 bases spanning the gap. The CDR3 runs 15 residues. The DNA for the CDR3 is TGTGCCAGCAGCCCCACCCGGGTAAGCACAGATACGCAGTATTTT. Protein sequence: CASSPTRVSTDTQYF.

The V gene is TRBV6-1, the J gene TRBJ2-7; D is perhaps TRBD2 (5 bases). The length of the CDR3 is 16 residues. Germline V gene sequence: CDR1 MNHNS, CDR2 SASEGT. Trimming shortened V by 3 bases and J by 3 bases, and 18 bases separated the two germline ends. CDR3 DNA: TGTGCCAGCAGTGAGTTAGGAGGAGGCAGCTTCTACGAGCAGTACTTC. Amino acids: CASSELGGGSFYEQYF.

The chain joins TRBV19 to TRBJ2-2; perhaps TRBD2 as D (6 bases). The CDR3 runs to 12 residues. V lost 5 bases and J 8 bases, leaving 9 bases between the germline ends. Germline V gene sequence: CDR1 LNHDA, CDR2 SQIVND (reference sequence). The DNA of the CDR3 is TGTGCCAGTAGTGCCGGGGGTGGGGAGCTGTTTTTT. Amino acids: CASSAGGGELFF.

V gene TRBV7-9 combines with J gene TRBJ2-4; D ambiguous. The CDR3 runs 14 residues. The V and J ends lost 1 base and 0 bases respectively, with 4 bases between them. The germline V gene encodes CDR1 SEHNR and CDR2 FQNEAQ (reference sequence). The DNA for the CDR3 is TGTGCCAGCAGCTTAGGAGGAGCCAAAAACATTCAGTACTTC. This gives the protein CASSLGGAKNIQYF.

The gene calls are TRBV19 and TRBJ2-2; 9 bases fit TRBD1. From germline, CDR1 is LNHDA and CDR2 SQIVND (reference sequence). After removal of 4 bases from V and 7 bases from J, the junction contained 7 bases not matched to a gene. There are 15 residues in the CDR3. CDR3 sequence reads: CASSTSTGGHGELFF. In DNA form, the CDR3 reads TGTGCCAGTAGTACCTCCACAGGGGGCCACGGGGAGCTGTTTTTT.

V is TRBV7-2 and J is TRBJ2-5; D gene ambiguous. Germline loops: CDR1 SGHTA, CDR2 FQGNSA. Trimming stripped 5 bases from V and 4 bases from J, with 8 bases between. The CDR3 spans 12 residues. CDR3 nucleotide sequence: TGTGCCAGCAGCCCCCCTACAGAGACCCAGTACTTC. It codes for CASSPPTETQYF. Drawing the rest from reference TRBV7-2 and TRBJ2-5, the complete variable domain is GAGVSQSPSNKVTEKGKDVELRCDPISGHTALYWYRQSLGQGLEFLIYFQGNSAPDKSGLPSDRFSAERTGGSVSTLTIQRTQQEDSAVYLCASSPPTETQYFGPGTRLLVL.

The chain links TRBV7-8 to TRBJ2-1, with a weak D call TRBD1 (6 bases). Germline V gives CDR1 SGHVS, CDR2 FQNEAQ. This CDR3 has 16 amino acids. V lost 5 bases to trimming and J lost 0 bases, with 14 bases between them. Here the CDR3 DNA reads TGTGCCAGCAGCCGCTCGCACAGGGACTCCTACAATGAGCAGTTCTTC. Its protein product is CASSRSHRDSYNEQFF.

In its sample, this clone was seen a few times. The genes are TRBV18 and TRBJ1-3, with D possibly TRBD1 on 5 matching bases. V lost 4 bases and J lost 4, with 8 bases in between. The length of the CDR3 is 13 residues. The germline CDR1 and CDR2 sequences are KGHSH and LQKENI. The CDR3 DNA follows: TGTGCCAGCTCACTACAGGACGGAAACACCATATATTTT. Protein sequence: CASSLQDGNTIYF.

This clone has just a few counts. The chain links TRBV19 to TRBJ2-7, with a possible D match to TRBD1 (6 bases). The germline CDR1 and CDR2 sequences are LNHDA and SQIVND (reference sequence). V was pared by 1 base and J by 3 bases, with 13 bases between. This CDR3 has 15 residues. The CDR3 reads CASSIAGHGYYEQYF. CDR3 bases: TGTGCCAGTAGTATAGCGGGACACGGATACTACGAGCAGTACTTC.

As regards this clone: At one of its ends the junction is not consistent with the germline gene, which may arise from a read error. The rearrangement links TRBV29-1 to TRBJ2-1; 7 bases align to TRBD2. The CDR3 covers 14 residues. From germline, CDR1 is SQVTM and CDR2 ANQGSEA. For the CDR3, the DNA is TGCAGCACGGCAGCGGGAACCTCCCACAATGAGCAGTTCTTC. Translating gives CSTAAGTSHNEQFF.

This clone was counted a few times. V and J are TRBV6-1 and TRBJ2-3; 8 bases are shared with TRBD1. This CDR3 contains 14 residues. V shed 4 bases and J 2 bases; nucleotides not matched to a gene: 2. Germline assignment: CDR1 MNHNS and CDR2 SASEGT. This chain's CDR3 is CASSAGQATDTQYF. CDR3 DNA: TGTGCCAGCAGTGCGGGACAGGCCACAGATACGCAGTATTTT.

This chain joins TRBV6-5 and TRBJ2-7; the match to TRBD1 covers 10 bases. V lost 3 bases, J lost 6 bases, and 8 bases stayed unmatched. Germline assignment: CDR1 MNHEY and CDR2 SVGAGI. The CDR3 runs 15 residues. CDR3 nucleotides: TGTGCCAGCAGTTATGGGACAGGGGAGGTTTCCGAGCAGTACTTC. Its protein product is CASSYGTGEVSEQYF.

This chain joins TRBV28 and TRBJ2-7; 11 positions agree with TRBD2. The CDR3 sequence is 15 residues long. J lost 4 bases, V lost 0 bases, and 2 bases had no gene match. Germline lookup yields CDR1 MDHEN and CDR2 SYDVKM. The CDR3 bases are TGTGCCAGCAGTTTATGGGGGACTAGCGGATACGAGCAGTACTTC. This codes for CASSLWGTSGYEQYF.

This clone was counted between two and nine times. The rearrangement uses TRBV27 and TRBJ2-5, with D unresolved. The length of the CDR3 is 9 residues. V gave up 1 base and J gave up 13 bases, with 4 bases separating them. Germline V gives CDR1 MNHEY, CDR2 SMNVEV (reference sequence). CDR3 sequence reads: CASSLCAYF. CDR3 sequence (DNA): TGTGCCAGCAGTTTATGCGCGTACTTC.

In its sample, this clone was seen a few times. This chain links TRBV14 with TRBJ2-2; the match to TRBD2 covers 11 bases. The CDR3 sequence is 15 residues long. CDR1 SGHDN and CDR2 FVKESK come from the germline V gene. The V and J ends lost 4 bases and 7 bases, in that order; junction bases with no gene match: 5. In DNA form, the CDR3 reads TGTGCCAGCAGCCTTCTAGCGGGAGGTCTCGGGGAGCTGTTTTTT. It yields the protein CASSLLAGGLGELFF.

This chain connects TRBV15 to TRBJ1-1; tentative D call: TRBD1 (5 bases). With 0 bases removed from V and 4 bases from J, the gap between germline ends came to 12 bases. The CDR3 consists of 15 residues. Germline V gene lookup returns CDR1 LNHNV and CDR2 YYDKDF (reference sequence). DNA for the CDR3: TGTGCCACCAGCAGAGATCTAGCGGGGGGCACTGAAGCTTTCTTT. This sequence encodes CATSRDLAGGTEAFF.

The DNA of the CDR3 is TGTGCCAGCAGTAAGGACAGGGGTACCCACGAGCAGTACTTC. Translating it yields CASSKDRGTHEQYF. V usage is TRBV2 and J usage is TRBJ2-7; 9 nucleotides match TRBD1. Germline CDR1 SNHLY, CDR2 FYNNEI. This CDR3 is 14 amino acids long. J gave up 5 bases and V 5 bases, and 7 bases lay outside the gene matches.

The genes are TRBV5-1 and TRBJ2-7; 7 bases map to TRBD1. With 4 bases clipped from V and 2 bases from J, the junction kept 3 bases outside the gene matches. The germline CDR1 and CDR2 sequences are SGHRS and YFSETQ. The CDR3 has 13 residues. The CDR3 loop reads CASSVTGPYEQYF. The CDR3 coding sequence is TGCGCCAGCAGCGTGACAGGGCCCTACGAGCAGTACTTC.

Of note for this clone: A read error may account for a junction end that differs from germline. This sequence joins TRBV30 and TRBJ2-5; 10 positions match TRBD1. From germline, CDR1 is GTSNPN and CDR2 SVGIG (reference sequence). This CDR3 has 14 residues. The CDR3 reads CAWSIDRGREAQYF. Written as DNA, the CDR3 is TGTGCCTGGAGTATAGACAGGGGGCGAGAGGCCCAGTACTTC.

The sample holds one count of this clone. The chain combines TRBV2 with TRBJ1-5; perhaps TRBD1 as D (5 bases). The CDR3 covers 13 residues. CDR1 and CDR2 from the germline V gene are SNHLY and FYNNEI. V gave up 7 bases and J gave up 4 bases, with 11 bases separating them. The CDR3 loop reads CASNRGGNQPQHF. Here the CDR3 DNA reads TGTGCCAGCAACCGGGGGGGAAATCAGCCCCAGCATTTT.

This sequence joins TRBV28 and TRBJ2-2, with 10 bases matching TRBD2. V lost 7 bases, J lost 3 bases, and 11 bases stayed unmatched. Germline loops: CDR1 MDHEN, CDR2 SYDVKM. CDR3 length equals 17 residues. The CDR3 nucleotides read TGTGCCAGCAAGGGACTAGCGTTAAAACGGGACACCGGGGAGCTGTTTTTT. It is translated as CASKGLALKRDTGELFF.

This clone has only a few counts. The chain links TRBV29-1 to TRBJ1-1, with 7 bases aligning to TRBD1. This CDR3 has 13 residues. CDR1 is SQVTM and CDR2 is ANQGSEA in the germline V gene. J lost 1 base, V lost 7 bases, and 6 bases had no gene match. The CDR3 bases are TGCAGCGGAGACAGGGCGACGAACACTGAAGCTTTCTTT. This encodes CSGDRATNTEAFF.